These 29 T cell receptor beta chains came from one sample sequenced in a study of CD8+CD57+ T cells in acquired aplastic anemia. Genomic DNA, serving as template, underwent TCR beta VDJ and CDR3 profiling. Each CDR3 protein gets one entry after TCRdb re-called the reads with MiXCR. The sample contains approximately 220,000 distinct CDR3 sequences, around half of which appear only once. An expansion of CD8+CD57+ cells by flow cytometry had been shown in patients chosen for sequencing. The material sequenced was sorted CD4+, CD8+, or CD8+CD57+ T cells (not recorded which) from PBMCs. These receptors were obtained from a human donor with aplastic anemia.

This clonotype was seen a single time. This chain links TRBV29-1 with TRBJ1-1; D is perhaps TRBD1 (6 bases). V was trimmed by 4 bases and J by 1 base, leaving 13 bases between them. The germline V gene has CDR1 SQVTM and CDR2 ANQGSEA. The CDR3 has 14 residues. The CDR3 spells CSVVWGRGNTEAFF. The CDR3 DNA reads TGCAGCGTTGTTTGGGGCAGGGGGAACACTGAAGCTTTCTTT.

About this clonotype itself: An end of the junction does not agree with germline; a read error may underlie this. This chain connects TRBV7-9 to TRBJ1-1; 7 nucleotides agree with TRBD1. Germline V gene lookup returns CDR1 SEHNR and CDR2 FQNEAQ (reference sequence). The CDR3 spans 15 residues. The CDR3 protein is CANSLWYDRVTEAFF. DNA for the CDR3: TGTGCCAACAGCTTATGGTATGACAGGGTCACTGAAGCTTTCTTT.

This clonotype was counted ten times or more. V gene TRBV10-3 combines with J gene TRBJ2-7; tentative D call: TRBD2 (6 bases). CDR3 size: 16 residues. V was trimmed by 3 bases and J by 1 base, leaving 16 bases between them. CDR1 is ENHRY and CDR2 is SYGVKD in the germline V gene. The CDR3 spells CAISDAGTEASYEQYF. In nucleotides, the CDR3 is TGTGCCATCAGTGACGCCGGGACTGAAGCTTCCTACGAGCAGTACTTC.

This chain links TRBV5-1 with TRBJ2-7; possibly TRBD2 for D (6 bases). Trimming left V 0 bases short and J 3 bases short, with 13 bases between. Germline-derived CDR1 and CDR2 are SGHRS and YFSETQ. The CDR3 has 15 residues. Here the CDR3 DNA reads TGCGCCAGCAGCTTGGCCGGGGGAGGAGGCTACGAGCAGTACTTC. Its translation: CASSLAGGGGYEQYF.

This rearrangement joins TRBV7-9 to TRBJ1-5; D unresolved. The V and J ends lost 5 bases and 2 bases respectively, with 10 bases between them. Germline-derived CDR1 and CDR2 are SEHNR and FQNEAQ (reference sequence). The CDR3 has 14 residues. The CDR3 sequence: CASSPIVGNQPQHF. In DNA form, the CDR3 reads TGTGCCAGCAGCCCGATAGTGGGCAATCAGCCCCAGCATTTT.

Comment on this clonotype: A much larger clone sits a single nucleotide away, making a read error possible. The CDR3 does not end in the conserved phenylalanine or tryptophan, so this is likely a read error. The chain recombines TRBV12-5 with TRBJ1-1; D is ambiguous. V was pared by 1 base and J by 5 bases, with 5 bases between. Germline CDR1 LGHNT, CDR2 FRNRAP. CDR3 length: 12 amino acids. The CDR3 bases are TGTGCTAGTGGTTTGGGCGAAACTGAAGCTTTCATT. It codes for CASGLGETEAFI.

In this sample, this clonotype turned up a few times. The CDR3 loop is CASSEAPAGGPGTDTQYF. In DNA form, the CDR3 reads TGCGCCAGCAGTGAGGCCCCAGCGGGAGGGCCTGGCACAGATACGCAGTATTTT. The V and J genes are TRBV10-1 and TRBJ2-3; 10 positions match TRBD2. V lost 2 bases to trimming and J lost 1 base; unmatched junction nucleotides: 9. CDR3 length: 18 amino acids. CDR1 is WNHNN, CDR2 SYGVQD, per germline (reference sequence).

Concerning this clonotype itself: Because the CDR3's place on the DNA is in doubt, the DNA is left out and the CDR3 is given as listed by TCRdb. This chain uses TRBV29-1 with TRBJ1-5; TRBD1, the D gene given by the table, was not confirmed from the DNA. Ends included, the CDR3 has 19 residues. Germline V gene lookup returns CDR1 SQVTM and CDR2 ANQGSEA. CDR3 protein: CSVRTGSEGAVLRAGHQHF.

This clonotype was detected only a few times. The chain combines TRBV5-1 with TRBJ1-4, with 7 bases aligning to TRBD1. CDR1 SGHRS and CDR2 YFSETQ come from the germline V gene. The CDR3 totals 18 residues. V was clipped by 0 bases and J by 6 bases; unmatched bases: 14. CDR3 DNA: TGCGCCAGCAGCTTGGCGGAATCCCCGGGACAGATTCATGAAAAACTGTTTTTT. Translating gives CASSLAESPGQIHEKLFF. The full variable domain, rest sourced from reference TRBV5-1 and TRBJ1-4, is KAGVTQTPRYLIKTRGQQVTLSCSPISGHRSVSWYQQTPGQGLQFLFEYFSETQRNKGNFPGRFSGRQFSNSRSEMNVSTLELGDSALYLCASSLAESPGQIHEKLFFGSGTQLSVL.

This clonotype has only a few counts. CDR3 sequence: CATSSVAAGANVLTF. Written as DNA, the CDR3 is TGTGCCACCAGCAGTGTGGCAGCCGGGGCCAACGTCCTGACTTTC. The chain joins TRBV15 to TRBJ2-6; D remains ambiguous. The CDR3 consists of 15 residues. Trimming took off 3 bases at V and 4 bases at J, with 10 bases between the two ends. Germline assignment: CDR1 LNHNV and CDR2 YYDKDF (reference sequence).

This clonotype was recorded many times. This chain links TRBV19 with TRBJ2-1; D ambiguous. V lost 1 base and J lost 6, with 16 bases in between. The length of the CDR3 is 16 residues. Germline values: CDR1 LNHDA, CDR2 SQIVND (reference sequence). CDR3: CASSIVRQAPLNEQFF. The DNA of the CDR3 is TGTGCCAGTAGTATAGTACGGCAGGCCCCGCTCAATGAGCAGTTCTTC.

This clonotype was counted at least ten times. V usage is TRBV20-1 and J usage is TRBJ2-3, with D unclear. Per the germline V gene, CDR1 is DFQATT and CDR2 is SNEGSKA (reference sequence). The V gene lost 3 bases and the J gene lost 2 bases, with 18 bases spanning the gap. The CDR3 totals 16 residues. DNA of the CDR3: TGCAGTGCTAGTTCGATTTTGGAGCGTACCACAGATACGCAGTATTTT. Translated, it gives CSASSILERTTDTQYF.

This clonotype was observed many times. This chain connects TRBV2 to TRBJ2-3; a possible D gene is TRBD2 (5 bases). Germline CDR1 reads SNHLY; CDR2 reads FYNNEI. The CDR3 runs to 14 residues. The V and J ends lost 4 bases and 4 bases respectively, with 12 bases between them. CDR3 residues: CASSAEGHSDTQYF. The CDR3 DNA reads as TGTGCCAGCAGTGCCGAGGGCCATTCAGATACGCAGTATTTT.

The chain uses TRBV7-7 and TRBJ2-7, with D perhaps matching TRBD1 (6 bases). V lost 1 base to trimming and J lost 4 bases, with 14 bases between them. CDR3 length equals 15 residues. CDR1 is SSHAT and CDR2 is FNYEAQ in the germline V gene (reference sequence). CDR3 sequence reads: CASSLESGAGYEQYF. CDR3 bases: TGTGCCAGCAGCTTAGAGTCAGGGGCAGGGTACGAGCAGTACTTC.

This chain uses TRBV24-1 with TRBJ2-5, with a possible D match to TRBD2 (5 bases). The CDR3 has 15 amino acids. Germline V lookup: CDR1 KGHDR, CDR2 SFDVKD. The ends were cut back, 1 base at V and 2 bases at J, with 10 bases in the middle. The CDR3 sequence: CATSDFLRGQETQYF. Written as DNA, the CDR3 is TGTGCCACCAGTGATTTTCTACGGGGACAAGAGACCCAGTACTTC.

This clonotype has more than one count but fewer than ten. The rearrangement links TRBV5-4 to TRBJ1-1, with D maybe TRBD1 (5 bases). The CDR3 is 14 residues long. The germline V gene has CDR1 SGHNT and CDR2 YYREEE (reference sequence). The V and J ends lost 0 bases and 5 bases respectively, with 11 bases between them. In nucleotides, the CDR3 is TGTGCCAGCAGCTTGGCCACGGGGCAGACTGAAGCTTTCTTT. Residues: CASSLATGQTEAFF.

This clonotype was found a few times. This sequence joins TRBV29-1 and TRBJ2-3, with 9 bases fitting TRBD1. V was clipped by 7 bases and J by 2 bases; unmatched bases: 1. The CDR3 spans 12 residues. Per the germline V gene, CDR1 is SQVTM and CDR2 is ANQGSEA. The CDR3 protein is CSGDRDTDTQYF. CDR3 in DNA: TGCAGCGGGGACAGGGACACAGATACGCAGTATTTT.

This clonotype was counted many times. The V and J genes are TRBV6-5 and TRBJ1-6, with 7 bases fitting TRBD1. Trimming cost V 4 bases and J 2 bases; bases outside gene matches: 2. The CDR3 has 15 amino acids. The germline gives CDR1 MNHEY, CDR2 SVGAGI. CDR3 in DNA: TGTGCCAGCAGTTTACAGGGGACCTATAATTCACCCCTCCACTTT. As protein: CASSLQGTYNSPLHF.

The rearrangement uses TRBV2 and TRBJ1-2; tentatively, D is TRBD1 (5 bases). V gave up 1 base and J gave up 7 bases, with 10 bases separating them. The CDR3 has 13 residues. Per the germline V gene, CDR1 is SNHLY and CDR2 is FYNNEI. The CDR3 DNA sequence: TGTGCCAGCAGTGAAGGGACAAGGTCTGGCTACACCTTC. Translated, it gives CASSEGTRSGYTF. Variable domain in full (rest from reference TRBV2 and TRBJ1-2): EPEVTQTPSHQVTQMGQEVILRCVPISNHLYFYWYRQILGQKVEFLVSFYNNEISEKSEIFDDQFSVERPDGSNFTLKIRSTKLEDSAMYFCASSEGTRSGYTFGSGTRLTVV.

This sequence joins TRBV15 and TRBJ2-7; 10 bases fit TRBD1. The CDR3 length is 17 residues. Looked up from germline, CDR1 is LNHNV and CDR2 is YYDKDF (reference sequence). V gave up 7 bases and J gave up 5 bases; unmatched junction bases: 17. CDR3 bases: TGTGCCACCACCAAGCCGGGACAGGGGAATCGGTGGAACGAGCAGTACTTC. It yields the protein CATTKPGQGNRWNEQYF.

The V gene is TRBV9, the J gene TRBJ2-3, with D uncertain. The CDR3 is 15 amino acids. From germline, CDR1 is SGDLS and CDR2 YYNGEE. Trimming removed 1 base at V and 2 bases at J, with 11 bases between. In DNA, the CDR3 is TGTGCCAGCAGCGTATCCCCAGTCTACACAGATACGCAGTATTTT. This sequence encodes CASSVSPVYTDTQYF.

Points on this clonotype: It is likely a read error, because the conserved phenylalanine at the end of the CDR3 is missing. The limits of the CDR3 on the DNA are not certain, so only TCRdb's listed CDR3 is given. The gene calls are TRBV29-1 and TRBJ2-1; TRBD1, the table's D call, lacks a check against the DNA. The CDR3 region is 13 residues in length, termini included. CDR1 is SQVTM and CDR2 is ANQGSEA in the germline V gene. The CDR3 loop reads CSVEGTAPTMSSC.

In regard to this clonotype: Sequence at one end of the junction differs from germline and may be a read error. The chain combines TRBV9 with TRBJ2-3; the match to TRBD1 covers 7 bases. CDR1 and CDR2 from the germline V gene are SGDLS and YYNGEE. The CDR3 sequence is 16 residues long. Here the CDR3 DNA reads TGCGCCAGCAGCGCGACCAGGGGGATCTCCACAGATACGCAGTATTTT. Residues: CASSATRGISTDTQYF.

The rearrangement uses TRBV28 and TRBJ1-1, with D perhaps TRBD1 (6 bases). Deletions cut 1 base from V and 4 bases from J, with 16 bases between. CDR3 length equals 16 residues. Germline-derived CDR1 and CDR2 are MDHEN and SYDVKM. The CDR3 sequence is CASSLLLDKGGTEAFF. CDR3 DNA: TGTGCCAGCAGTTTATTATTGGACAAAGGGGGCACTGAAGCTTTCTTT.

This clonotype was picked up a small number of times. The CDR3 here is CATSRDSGGGTDTQYF. DNA for the CDR3: TGTGCCACCAGCAGAGATAGCGGGGGGGGCACAGATACGCAGTATTTT. The rearrangement joins TRBV15 to TRBJ2-3; TRBD2 agrees at 11 bases. The germline V gene encodes CDR1 LNHNV and CDR2 YYDKDF (reference sequence). V lost 0 bases, J lost 1 base, and 0 bases stayed unmatched. The CDR3 contains 16 residues. The full variable domain, completed using reference TRBV15 and TRBJ2-3, is DAMVIQNPRYQVTQFGKPVTLSCSQTLNHNVMYWYQQKSSQAPKLLFHYYDKDFNNEADTPDNFQSRRPNTSFCFLDIRSPGLGDTAMYLCATSRDSGGGTDTQYFGPGTRLTVL.

The V and J genes are TRBV7-9 and TRBJ2-5; no clear D. V was clipped by 0 bases and J by 8 bases, with 7 bases between them. CDR3 size: 12 residues. CDR1 is SEHNR, CDR2 FQNEAQ, per germline (reference sequence). CDR3 loop: CASSLALKTQYF. As DNA, the CDR3 is TGTGCCAGCAGCTTAGCTCTCAAAACCCAGTACTTC.

The J gene is TRBJ2-7, the V gene TRBV29-1; TRBD1 agrees at 9 bases. CDR1 and CDR2 (germline): SQVTM, ANQGSEA. The V and J ends lost 4 bases and 0 bases, in that order; junction bases with no gene match: 1. CDR3 length equals 13 residues. DNA of the CDR3: TGCAGCGTTGGGACAGGGGACTCCTACGAGCAGTACTTC. This codes for CSVGTGDSYEQYF.

This clonotype appeared many times. The genes are TRBV5-8 and TRBJ2-3, with D tentatively TRBD2 (6 bases). The CDR3 totals 12 residues. The germline CDR1 and CDR2 sequences are SGHTS and YDEGEE. Trimming pared 5 bases from V and 6 bases from J, leaving 10 bases between. The CDR3 is CASRLAPDTQYF. The CDR3 DNA is TGTGCCAGCAGACTAGCTCCGGATACGCAGTATTTT.

This clonotype was picked up many times. The chain couples TRBV20-1 to TRBJ2-2; D might be TRBD1 (6 bases). Germline V gene sequence: CDR1 DFQATT, CDR2 SNEGSKA (reference sequence). Trimming cost V 3 bases and J 1 base, with 12 bases left between them. This CDR3 has 15 residues. The CDR3 protein is CSARMRDKNTGELFF. Written as DNA, the CDR3 is TGCAGTGCTAGGATGAGGGACAAGAACACCGGGGAGCTGTTTTTT.